Each of the 17 T cell receptor beta chains below was sequenced from the same sample in a study of blood T cell repertoires in COVID-19. Using immunoSEQ multiplex PCR, the repertoire was profiled, and TCRdb retains in-frame clones only, with some absent. The profile shows roughly 130,000 clones, around 87% of them singletons. Sequencing input: peripheral blood. The receptors were gathered from a woman aged 60 to 75 with acute or convalescent COVID-19.

The rearrangement joins TRBV10-1 to TRBJ2-2, with 8 bases aligning to TRBD1. The CDR3 length is 13 residues. The junction had 2 bases not matched to a gene; V was cut back by 7 bases and J by 4 bases. Germline CDR1 and CDR2: WNHNN and SYGVQD (reference sequence). CDR3 nucleotide sequence: TGCGCCAGCACAGACAGGGGCACCGGGGAGCTGTTTTTT. It codes for CASTDRGTGELFF.

The CDR3 is CASSFELGYGYTF. The CDR3 coding sequence is TGCGCCAGCAGCTTCGAGCTCGGCTATGGCTACACCTTC. The chain uses TRBV5-1 and TRBJ1-2; D is unresolved. V dropped 2 bases and J dropped 4 bases, with 9 bases sitting between them. This CDR3 comprises 13 residues. In germline, CDR1 is SGHRS, CDR2 YFSETQ. Full variable domain (rest looked up from reference TRBV5-1 and TRBJ1-2): KAGVTQTPRYLIKTRGQQVTLSCSPISGHRSVSWYQQTPGQGLQFLFEYFSETQRNKGNFPGRFSGRQFSNSRSEMNVSTLELGDSALYLCASSFELGYGYTFGSGTRLTVV.

The V call is TRBV18, the J call TRBJ1-4, with 10 bases aligning to TRBD1. The V and J ends lost 4 bases and 0 bases, in that order; junction bases with no gene match: 2. The CDR3 covers 16 residues. Germline CDR1 KGHSH, CDR2 LQKENI. The CDR3: CASSRGQGATNEKLFF. The CDR3 DNA reads TGTGCCAGCTCACGTGGACAGGGGGCAACTAATGAAAAACTGTTTTTT. Together with reference TRBV18 and TRBJ1-4, the CDR3 gives the full variable domain: NAGVMQNPRHLVRRRGQEARLRCSPMKGHSHVYWYRQLPEEGLKFMVYLQKENIIDESGMPKERFSAEFPKEGPSILRIQQVVRGDSAAYFCASSRGQGATNEKLFFGSGTQLSVL.

The chain combines TRBV10-1 with TRBJ1-1, with 9 bases identical to TRBD1. With 6 bases clipped from V and 1 base from J, the junction kept 6 bases outside the gene matches. Germline CDR1 and CDR2: WNHNN and SYGVQD (reference sequence). This CDR3 spans 15 amino acids. CDR3 nucleotides: TGCGCCAGCAGCCCCACGACAGGGGGGAACACTGAAGCTTTCTTT. Protein product: CASSPTTGGNTEAFF.

The chain uses TRBV6-5 and TRBJ1-1; D uncertain. The CDR3 runs 12 residues. Germline V gives CDR1 MNHEY, CDR2 SVGAGI. Trimming removed 3 bases at V and 5 bases at J, with 7 bases between. The CDR3 is CASSYAVTEAFF. The CDR3, as DNA: TGTGCCAGCAGTTATGCAGTTACTGAAGCTTTCTTT.

The chain couples TRBV5-8 to TRBJ2-1; 10 bases map to TRBD2. CDR3 length: 17 residues. The junction had 18 bases not matched to a gene; V was cut back by 3 bases and J by 12 bases. Germline V gene sequence: CDR1 SGHTS, CDR2 YDEGEE. The DNA for the CDR3 is TGTGCCAGCAGCTGGACTAGCGGTATATCGCCCGAGGGGGGGCAGTTCTTC. Its protein is CASSWTSGISPEGGQFF.

V is TRBV15 and J is TRBJ2-7; a weak D match, TRBD2 (5 bases). Looked up from germline, CDR1 is LNHNV and CDR2 is YYDKDF (reference sequence). Deletions cut 0 bases from V and 3 bases from J, with 9 bases between. This CDR3 spans 14 amino acids. CDR3 bases: TGTGCCACCAGCAGAGATGTAGAGGGCTACGAGCAGTACTTC. Translating it yields CATSRDVEGYEQYF.

V usage is TRBV5-1 and J usage is TRBJ2-1; no clear D gene. CDR3 size: 12 residues. The germline V gene has CDR1 SGHRS and CDR2 YFSETQ. With 2 bases removed from V and 7 bases from J, the gap between germline ends came to 7 bases. CDR3 DNA sequence: TGCGCCAGCAGCTTCAGTGAAAATGAGCAGTTCTTC. Its translation is CASSFSENEQFF.

This rearrangement joins TRBV2 to TRBJ2-4, with TRBD2 as a possible D gene (5 bases). Trimming left V 6 bases short and J 1 base short, with 10 bases between. The CDR3 loop spans 14 amino acids. Germline V gene data show CDR1 as SNHLY and CDR2 as FYNNEI. The DNA for the CDR3 is TGTGCCAGCAGGAGGACTTTCGCCAAAAACATTCAGTACTTC. The encoded protein is CASRRTFAKNIQYF.

The gene calls are TRBV19 and TRBJ1-5; D is ambiguous. V lost 6 bases and J 0 bases, leaving 12 bases between the germline ends. Germline CDR1 and CDR2: LNHDA and SQIVND (reference sequence). The CDR3 extends over 15 amino acids. Written as DNA, the CDR3 is TGTGCCAGTAGCCCTCGTTTCGGTAGCAATCAGCCCCAGCATTTT. Translating it yields CASSPRFGSNQPQHF.

The chain is built from TRBV3-1 (or the pseudogene TRBV3-2) and TRBJ1-5, with D possibly matching TRBD1 (6 bases). The CDR3 is made up of 16 amino acids. Germline V gene data show CDR1 as LGHDT and CDR2 as YNNKEL (reference sequence). V was cut by 4 bases and J by 4 bases, with 17 bases left in between. DNA of the CDR3: TGTGCCAGCAGCCCCTACCGGACAGAGTTGAATCAGCCCCAGCATTTT. Protein sequence: CASSPYRTELNQPQHF.

The J gene is TRBJ2-3, the V gene TRBV25-1, with a possible D match to TRBD2 (5 bases). This CDR3 spans 16 amino acids. Deletions cut 1 base from V and 1 base from J, with 12 bases between. The germline gives CDR1 MGHDK, CDR2 SYGVNS. For the CDR3, the DNA is TGTGCCAGCAGTGAATTCGGTGGGAGTGGCACAGATACGCAGTATTTT. As protein: CASSEFGGSGTDTQYF.

The genes are TRBV11-2 and TRBJ1-2; 8 bases map to TRBD1. This CDR3 has 14 residues. The V segment lost 5 bases and the J segment 8 bases; nucleotides outside the gene matches: 10. Germline CDR1 reads SGHAT; CDR2 reads FQNNGV. CDR3 sequence (DNA): TGTGCCAGCAGCAACCGACAGGGGACTGGAGGCTACACCTTC. This sequence encodes CASSNRQGTGGYTF. The entire variable domain, with the rest obtained from reference TRBV11-2 and TRBJ1-2, is as follows: EAGVAQSPRYKIIEKRQSVAFWCNPISGHATLYWYQQILGQGPKLLIQFQNNGVVDDSQLPKDRFSAERLKGVDSTLKIQPAKLEDSAVYLCASSNRQGTGGYTFGSGTRLTVV.

On this clone: Sequence at one end of the junction differs from germline and may be a read error. V is TRBV5-5 and J is TRBJ2-6, with D possibly TRBD2 on 5 matching bases. The CDR3 covers 18 residues. Germline V gives CDR1 SGHKS, CDR2 YYEKEE (reference sequence). CDR3 protein: CASSLEMLVGTGVNVLTF. The CDR3 region has the DNA TGTGCCAGCAGCTTGGAGATGCTAGTAGGAACCGGGGTCAACGTCCTGACTTTC. Variable domain in full (rest from reference TRBV5-5 and TRBJ2-6): DAGVTQSPTHLIKTRGQQVTLRCSPISGHKSVSWYQQVLGQGPQFIFQYYEKEERGRGNFPDRFSARQFPNYSSELNVNALLLGDSALYLCASSLEMLVGTGVNVLTFGAGSRLTVL.

The chain recombines TRBV19 with TRBJ2-7, with 7 positions matching TRBD2. Trimming at V came to 5 bases and at J to 1 base, leaving 8 bases not matched to a gene. Germline CDR1 LNHDA, CDR2 SQIVND (reference sequence). This CDR3 spans 15 amino acids. The CDR3: CASSHGGRGSYEQYF. The CDR3 nucleotides read TGTGCCAGTAGTCACGGCGGGAGAGGGTCCTACGAGCAGTACTTC.

The chain combines TRBV11-2 with TRBJ1-2; D unclear. CDR1 SGHAT and CDR2 FQNNGV come from the germline V gene. The V end lost 0 bases, the J end lost 4 bases, and 12 bases lay between the germline ends. The CDR3 sequence is 15 residues long. The CDR3 DNA follows: TGTGCCAGCAGCTTAGAGGGCAGGCTGAGCTATGGCTACACCTTC. Translated: CASSLEGRLSYGYTF.

There are a few counts of this clone. The chain is built from TRBV24-1 and TRBJ1-2; D is uncertain. Germline lookup yields CDR1 KGHDR and CDR2 SFDVKD. V lost 5 bases to trimming and J lost 7 bases, with 13 bases between them. The CDR3 spans 13 residues. CDR3 sequence: CATSARSFVGYTF. The CDR3 DNA reads TGTGCCACCAGTGCCCGCAGTTTTGTTGGCTACACCTTC.